This TCR beta chain originates from a study of blood T cell repertoires in COVID-19. Across the whole study: From T cells, B-cell-depleted T cells, or PBMCs came the material, which was cDNA or gDNA.

Original methodology: The assay estimated nucleated cells by amplifying reference gene primers. TCRdb's copy holds only in-frame clones and misses some; the assay was immunoSEQ multiplex PCR. D and trimming come from the DNA, and the V and J calls and clone size come from that table. The profile shows 70,000 or so clones, around 88% of them singletons. The CDR3 is 15 amino acids. Trimming took 4 bases from V and 0 from J, leaving 10 bases between them. Germline CDR1 reads SGHNT; CDR2 reads YYREEE (reference sequence). The clonotype comes from a man aged 55 to 69 with acute or convalescent COVID-19. V is TRBV5-4 and J is TRBJ2-2; tentatively, D is TRBD1 (5 bases). Material: peripheral blood. CDR3 DNA sequence: TGTGCCAGCAGCCCGACAGTTTCGAACACCGGGGAGCTGTTTTTT. The encoded protein is CASSPTVSNTGELFF.